The next 18 T cell receptor beta chains were all read from a single sample in a study of blood T cells in healthy people across ages. Sample-barcoded 5' priming and a J-beta primer mix drove a second PCR of about 6 to 11 cycles. TCRdb re-called the 5' RACE reads with MiXCR, one entry per CDR3 protein. The repertoire consists of approximately 900,000 distinct CDR3 sequences, with 25% to 30% occurring once and the leading ten covering approximately 10%. The sample was also linked to a second study, of T cells of mothers and their children.

The specimen sequenced was blood. These receptors were taken from a woman aged 40 to 50 in good health.

The chain combines TRBV7-2 with TRBJ2-7; tentative D call: TRBD2 (6 bases). The CDR3 consists of 15 residues. Germline CDR1 SGHTA, CDR2 FQGNSA. V shed 1 base and J shed 4 bases, with 14 bases lying between them. The chain's CDR3 is CASSLGSGGMYEQYF. Here the CDR3 DNA reads TGTGCCAGCAGCTTAGGGAGTGGGGGGATGTACGAGCAGTACTTC.

Concerning this clonotype itself: With a much larger clone just one base away, this may be a read error. This chain joins TRBV9 and TRBJ2-1; D remains unclear. CDR1 is SGDLS and CDR2 is YYNGEE in the germline V gene. This CDR3 region has 14 residues. The CDR3: CASSVASSYNKQFF. For the CDR3, the DNA is TGTGCCAGCAGCGTAGCTTCCTCCTACAATAAGCAGTTCTTC. Together with reference TRBV9 and TRBJ2-1, the CDR3 gives the full variable domain: DSGVTQTPKHLITATGQRVTLRCSPRSGDLSVYWYQQSLDQGLQFLIQYYNGEERAKGNILERFSAQQFPDLHSELNLSSLELGDSALYFCASSVASSYNKQFFGPGTRLTVL.

Only a few counts were recorded for this clonotype. J is TRBJ1-6 and V is TRBV20-1; D remains unclear. Germline lookup yields CDR1 DFQATT and CDR2 SNEGSKA (reference sequence). V gave up 3 bases and J gave up 0 bases, with 12 bases separating them. The length of the CDR3 is 16 residues. CDR3 in amino acids: CSASTTLSSYNSPLHF. As DNA, the CDR3 is TGCAGTGCTAGTACCACCCTTAGCTCCTATAATTCACCCCTCCACTTT.

Note on this clonotype: Germline is not matched at one junction end, which may reflect a read error. The V gene is TRBV13, the J gene TRBJ1-4; maybe TRBD1 (5 bases). CDR1 and CDR2 (germline): PRHDT, FYEKMQ (reference sequence). This CDR3 has 15 residues. The CDR3 nucleotides read TGTGCCAACAGCCCCACAGCAGCGGGGGAACGGAAACTGTTTTTT. Translation gives CANSPTAAGERKLFF.

The V call is TRBV15, the J call TRBJ1-5, with D possibly TRBD1 on 6 matching bases. The CDR3 consists of 18 residues. Per the germline V gene, CDR1 is LNHNV and CDR2 is YYDKDF (reference sequence). Trimming left V 1 base short and J 0 bases short, with 16 bases between. This CDR3 is CATSRGRRGQISNQPQHF. The DNA for the CDR3 is TGTGCCACCAGCAGAGGCCGCAGGGGCCAGATTAGCAATCAGCCCCAGCATTTT.

V is TRBV5-8 and J is TRBJ2-7, with D possibly matching TRBD2 (6 bases). The CDR3 has 16 residues. Trimming took 0 bases from V and 7 from J, leaving 20 bases between them. Germline V gives CDR1 SGHTS, CDR2 YDEGEE. CDR3 in DNA: TGTGCCAGCAGCTTGGCTGAGCGGCCCGGAGGGGTTGAGCAGTACTTC. This translates into CASSLAERPGGVEQYF.

This clonotype showed up many times. The chain links TRBV12-3 or TRBV12-4 to TRBJ1-2, with D unclear. The CDR3 consists of 15 residues. Trimming stripped 8 bases from V and 4 bases from J, with 20 bases between. The chain's CDR3 is CASGTRGVRTYGYTF. The CDR3 DNA follows: TGTGCCAGCGGCACTCGCGGGGTTAGGACCTATGGCTACACCTTC.

This clonotype came up a few times. The chain joins TRBV5-1 to TRBJ2-6; TRBD1 matches at 8 bases. Germline assignment: CDR1 SGHRS and CDR2 YFSETQ. The CDR3 is 17 residues long. Trimming took 3 bases from V and 0 from J; bases not matched to a gene: 5. CDR3 bases: TGCGCCAGCAGCTCGGGACAGGCGGTCTCTGGGGCCAACGTCCTGACTTTC. Translated: CASSSGQAVSGANVLTF.

This clonotype was detected many times. This sequence joins TRBV11-2 and TRBJ1-2; possible D gene TRBD1, 6 bases. The CDR3 loop spans 12 amino acids. Germline CDR1 is SGHAT and CDR2 is FQNNGV. V lost 5 bases and J 6 bases, leaving 10 bases between the germline ends. The chain's CDR3 is CASSRWTDGYTF. The CDR3 nucleotides read TGTGCCAGCAGCCGGTGGACAGATGGCTACACCTTC. Variable domain in full (rest from reference TRBV11-2 and TRBJ1-2): EAGVAQSPRYKIIEKRQSVAFWCNPISGHATLYWYQQILGQGPKLLIQFQNNGVVDDSQLPKDRFSAERLKGVDSTLKIQPAKLEDSAVYLCASSRWTDGYTFGSGTRLTVV.

This clonotype was seen repeatedly, ten times or more. The genes are TRBV29-1 and TRBJ1-2, with D possibly matching TRBD1 (5 bases). Germline V lookup: CDR1 SQVTM, CDR2 ANQGSEA. V gave up 7 bases and J gave up 6 bases, with 15 bases separating them. The CDR3 length is 12 residues. CDR3 loop: CSESTAGDGYTF. The CDR3 region has the DNA TGCAGCGAATCGACAGCGGGCGATGGCTACACCTTC.

This clonotype was seen repeatedly, ten times or more. The rearrangement joins TRBV28 to TRBJ2-7; D is perhaps TRBD1 (5 bases). The CDR3 is 14 residues long. CDR1 and CDR2 (germline): MDHEN, SYDVKM. V lost 4 bases to trimming and J lost 0 bases, with 10 bases between them. CDR3 bases: TGTGCCAGCAGTTCCCCAGGGCCCTCCTACGAGCAGTACTTC. As protein: CASSSPGPSYEQYF. Full variable domain (outside the CDR3, taken from reference TRBV28 and TRBJ2-7): DVKVTQSSRYLVKRTGEKVFLECVQDMDHENMFWYRQDPGLGLRLIYFSYDVKMKEKGDIPEGYSVSREKKERFSLILESASTNQTSMYLCASSSPGPSYEQYFGPGTRLTVT.

This chain uses TRBV6-6 with TRBJ2-1; D is perhaps TRBD1 or TRBD2 (5 bases each). V lost 5 bases, J lost 8 bases, and 19 bases lay in between. The CDR3 runs 15 residues. Germline V gene sequence: CDR1 MNHNY, CDR2 SVGAGI (reference sequence). CDR3 region: CASSGRDPGWDEQFF. Here the CDR3 DNA reads TGTGCCAGCAGTGGCCGGGACCCAGGGTGGGATGAGCAGTTCTTC.

This chain links TRBV9 with TRBJ1-5; no reliable D call. This CDR3 is built from 14 residues. Germline values: CDR1 SGDLS, CDR2 YYNGEE. The V end lost 4 bases, the J end lost 7 bases, and 15 bases lay between the germline ends. CDR3 DNA sequence: TGTGCCAGCAGCAAAAGCATAAAACAGCAGCCCCAGCATTTT. Protein sequence: CASSKSIKQQPQHF.

The sample holds many counts of this clonotype. The chain has TRBV7-3 and TRBJ2-5, with TRBD1 matching over 9 bases. From germline, CDR1 is SGHTA and CDR2 FQGTGA. J gave up 4 bases and V 4 bases, and 4 bases lay outside the gene matches. This CDR3 region has 14 residues. CDR3 sequence reads: CASSSTGGLETQYF. DNA of the CDR3: TGTGCCAGCAGCTCTACAGGGGGCCTAGAGACCCAGTACTTC.

In this sample, this clonotype turned up many times. The junction differs from germline at one of its ends, possibly a read error. The CDR3 is CASSLGGGEKLFF. In DNA form, the CDR3 reads TGTGCCAGCAGCTTAGGGGGAGGAGAAAAACTGTTTTTT. The chain couples TRBV12-3 or TRBV12-4 to TRBJ1-4, with TRBD1 as a possible D gene (6 bases). The CDR3 loop spans 13 amino acids.

The chain combines TRBV29-1 with TRBJ1-2; perhaps TRBD1 as D (6 bases). CDR3 size: 14 residues. CDR1 is SQVTM, CDR2 ANQGSEA, per germline. Trimming removed 0 bases from V and 4 bases from J, with 12 bases in between. The CDR3 nucleotides are TGCAGCGTTGAAGAGGGGGGGCGCGGCTATGGCTACACCTTC. Translated: CSVEEGGRGYGYTF.

The chain employs TRBV6-1 and TRBJ1-4; a weak D match, TRBD1 (5 bases). V lost 6 bases and J lost 7, with 12 bases in between. Germline V gives CDR1 MNHNS, CDR2 SASEGT. The CDR3 extends over 13 amino acids. CDR3 sequence reads: CASRQGVSEKLFF. The CDR3 DNA reads as TGTGCCAGCAGGCAGGGAGTCAGTGAAAAACTGTTTTTT.

Only a few counts were recorded for this clonotype. CDR3 sequence reads: CASSSLGGRVPYGYTF. In DNA form, the CDR3 reads TGTGCCAGCAGCTCCCTAGGAGGCAGGGTTCCCTATGGCTACACCTTC. The V gene is TRBV11-2, the J gene TRBJ1-2; a possible D gene is TRBD1 (5 bases). There are 16 residues in the CDR3. Trimming removed 4 bases from V and 4 bases from J, with 19 bases in between. Germline V gene lookup returns CDR1 SGHAT and CDR2 FQNNGV.